Each of the 18 T cell receptor beta chains below was sequenced from the same sample in a study of T cells in pancreatic ductal adenocarcinoma. The selected patients with pancreatic ductal adenocarcinoma had surgery but no neoadjuvant therapy. Sequenced by immunoSEQ multiplex PCR; TCRdb stores in-frame clones only, minus some. The table has about 31,000 clones, roughly nine tenths seen once; the top ten hold 2.2%. The sequencing input was PBMCs. These receptor sequences come from a human donor with pancreatic ductal adenocarcinoma.

The chain uses TRBV11-2 and TRBJ2-2; perhaps TRBD2 as D (6 bases). The V and J ends lost 2 bases and 5 bases respectively, with 15 bases between them. Germline values: CDR1 SGHAT, CDR2 FQNNGV. The CDR3 runs 16 residues. The CDR3 DNA is TGTGCCAGCAGCTTATTATCGACTAGTAGAACCGGGGAGCTGTTTTTT. Residues: CASSLLSTSRTGELFF.

This chain connects TRBV19 to TRBJ2-2, with TRBD1 matching over 7 bases. The J segment lost 1 base and the V segment lost 6 bases, leaving 5 bases of the junction unmatched. Germline CDR1 and CDR2: LNHDA and SQIVND (reference sequence). This CDR3 has 15 amino acids. CDR3 DNA sequence: TGTGCCAGTAGGCCACGGACAGGGAACACCGGGGAGCTGTTTTTT. Residues: CASRPRTGNTGELFF. The full variable domain, its missing parts supplied by reference TRBV19 and TRBJ2-2, is DGGITQSPKYLFRKEGQNVTLSCEQNLNHDAMYWYRQDPGQGLRLIYYSQIVNDFQKGDIAEGYSVSREKKESFPLTVTSAQKNPTAFYLCASRPRTGNTGELFFGEGSRLTVL.

The chain joins TRBV7-3 to TRBJ2-4; 7 bases are a match to TRBD1. The germline gives CDR1 SGHTA, CDR2 FQGTGA. This CDR3 is built from 18 residues. V was clipped by 5 bases and J by 0 bases; unmatched bases: 13. CDR3 in DNA: TGTGCCAGCAGCCACCAACCGTTGACAGGGACAGCCAAAAACATTCAGTACTTC. Amino acids: CASSHQPLTGTAKNIQYF.

The chain recombines TRBV21-1 with TRBJ1-1. TRBV21-1 is reported as a pseudogene. This CDR3 is 17 amino acids long. In DNA form, the CDR3 reads TGTGCCAGCAGCTTAAGGGAGGCGCAAACCGTGAACACTGAAGCTTTCTTT. The encoded protein is CASSLREAQTVNTEAFF.

V and J are TRBV30 and TRBJ1-5; D gene ambiguous. In germline, CDR1 is GTSNPN, CDR2 SVGIG (reference sequence). The CDR3 loop spans 13 amino acids. Trimming removed 2 bases at V and 7 bases at J, with 12 bases between. In DNA form, the CDR3 reads TGTGCCTGGAGTAGCGGTGGGCGACAGCCCCAGCATTTT. It translates to CAWSSGGRQPQHF.

The V and J genes are TRBV6-5 and TRBJ2-3, with D perhaps matching TRBD1 (5 bases). CDR1 and CDR2 (germline): MNHEY, SVGAGI. CDR3 size: 16 residues. V was cut by 0 bases and J by 7 bases, with 17 bases left in between. CDR3 sequence (DNA): TGTGCCAGCAGTTACTCGATACAGGCCAGAGTCAATACGCAGTATTTT. It specifies CASSYSIQARVNTQYF.

The chain uses TRBV5-4 and TRBJ1-2; D might be TRBD1 (6 bases). V was shortened by 4 bases and J by 3 bases, with 16 bases between the two germline ends. Germline loops: CDR1 SGHNT, CDR2 YYREEE (reference sequence). CDR3 length equals 15 residues. The CDR3 sequence: CASSVNPDRYYGYTF. As DNA, the CDR3 is TGTGCCAGCAGCGTCAACCCGGACAGATACTATGGCTACACCTTC.

The DNA for the CDR3 is TGTGCCAGCGCTCTATTATCCCCTTTAAGGGATCAGCCCCAGCATTTT. Translated: CASALLSPLRDQPQHF. The chain uses TRBV27 and TRBJ1-5; D is ambiguous. The CDR3 sequence is 16 residues long. Trimming pared 8 bases from V and 5 bases from J, leaving 22 bases between. CDR1 MNHEY and CDR2 SMNVEV come from the germline V gene (reference sequence).

The chain employs TRBV9 and TRBJ1-5; no reliable D call. V was cut by 4 bases and J by 6 bases, with 11 bases left in between. The CDR3 is 13 residues long. Germline V gene data show CDR1 as SGDLS and CDR2 as YYNGEE. The CDR3 reads CASSTNEGQPQHF. CDR3 DNA: TGTGCCAGCAGCACCAATGAAGGTCAGCCCCAGCATTTT.

The CDR3 region is CASSFDRAQPQHF. CDR3 sequence (DNA): TGTGCCAGCAGTTTTGACAGGGCTCAGCCCCAGCATTTT. J is TRBJ1-5 and V is TRBV27; 7 bases fit TRBD1. Per the germline V gene, CDR1 is MNHEY and CDR2 is SMNVEV (reference sequence). Trimming took 3 bases from V and 6 from J; bases not matched to a gene: 2. The CDR3 is 13 residues long.

This clone was seen a single time. The chain is built from TRBV7-8 and TRBJ2-7, with 11 bases aligning to TRBD1. The germline CDR1 and CDR2 sequences are SGHVS and FQNEAQ. V lost 2 bases and J lost 2; bases outside the gene matches: 5. The CDR3 totals 16 residues. CDR3 sequence reads: CASSLTTGQGAYEQYF. DNA for the CDR3: TGTGCCAGCAGCTTAACTACGGGACAGGGGGCCTACGAGCAGTACTTC.

This chain links TRBV7-2 with TRBJ2-7; possibly TRBD2 for D (6 bases). V was trimmed by 5 bases and J by 7 bases, leaving 12 bases between them. CDR1 is SGHTA and CDR2 is FQGNSA in the germline V gene. The CDR3 totals 12 residues. The CDR3, as DNA: TGTGCCAGCAGCACGACTAGGACGGAGCAGTACTTC. It is translated as CASSTTRTEQYF.

The genes are TRBV9 and TRBJ1-1, with a tentative D call TRBD1 (6 bases). V shed 3 bases and J shed 6 bases, with 21 bases lying between them. From germline, CDR1 is SGDLS and CDR2 YYNGEE. This CDR3 is 16 amino acids long. CDR3 bases: TGTGCCAGCAGCGCCAGCGCAGGGGATTCCCCCGCTGAAGCTTTCTTT. Its translation is CASSASAGDSPAEAFF.

The chain uses TRBV7-8 and TRBJ2-1; unclear D gene. Germline V gene sequence: CDR1 SGHVS, CDR2 FQNEAQ. Trimming shortened V by 5 bases and J by 0 bases, and 11 bases separated the two germline ends. The CDR3 totals 15 residues. CDR3 region: CASSPLAVSYNEQFF. The DNA of the CDR3 is TGTGCCAGCAGCCCACTCGCGGTCTCCTACAATGAGCAGTTCTTC.

The DNA of the CDR3 is TGTGCCAGCAGTTTACACAGGAGGAGGCCAGATACGCAGTATTTT. Its translation is CASSLHRRRPDTQYF. The rearrangement joins TRBV27 to TRBJ2-3, with D possibly called TRBD1 or TRBD2 (5 bases each). This CDR3 has 15 residues. Germline V CDR1 and CDR2: MNHEY, SMNVEV (reference sequence). V gave up 2 bases and J gave up 4 bases, with 13 bases separating them.

This chain joins TRBV19 and TRBJ2-1; no clear D gene. The CDR3 covers 13 residues. Deletions cut 3 bases from V and 5 bases from J, with 8 bases between. The V gene's germline CDR1 is LNHDA and CDR2 SQIVND (reference sequence). In DNA form, the CDR3 reads TGTGCCAGTAGTATTGTCAGCAACAATGAGCAGTTCTTC. Translation: CASSIVSNNEQFF.

The chain combines TRBV6-1 with TRBJ2-7; TRBD2 matches at 14 bases. The CDR3 consists of 19 residues. With V trimmed by 4 bases and J by 6 bases, 17 bases remained unmatched. Germline V lookup: CDR1 MNHNS, CDR2 SASEGT. CDR3 protein: CASSVRTGRLGLAGAEQYF. DNA for the CDR3: TGTGCCAGCAGTGTCCGGACAGGAAGACTGGGACTAGCGGGAGCCGAGCAGTACTTC.

This clone was detected once. The chain couples TRBV10-2 to TRBJ2-2; D is perhaps TRBD2 (6 bases). Germline V lookup: CDR1 WSHSY, CDR2 SAAADI. Trimming cost V 6 bases and J 5 bases, with 16 bases left between them. The CDR3 covers 15 residues. CDR3 DNA: TGCGCCAGCAGGCCCGGGGGACGGGGTACCGGGGAGCTGTTTTTT. Translating it yields CASRPGGRGTGELFF.